Presented here are 4 T cell receptor beta chains from one specimen sequenced in a study of T cells in women clearing cervical HPV infection (dated by TCRdb to the late 2010s). Library construction relied on the immunoSEQ multiplex PCR assay. TCRdb took this table from immuneACCESS and kept in-frame rearrangements with V and J called. Such tables lack part of the clones; where checked against another copy, unresolved V genes explain under half of the gap, and the rest is unexplained. The table for this sample shows tens of thousands of clones. About 6.1% of the sample comes from the top ten. The specimen sequenced was blood buffy coat. Every receptor here comes from a woman aged 18 to 75 with a cervical HPV16 infection that either progressed to CIN3+ or cleared (not recorded which).

For this clone: Read sequence stops 3 residues before the CDR3 end, and the germline J gene provides the missing end. V gene TRBV4-1 combines with J gene TRBJ1-1, with 8 bases identical to TRBD1. The CDR3 length is 14 residues. The germline V gene has CDR1 MGHRA and CDR2 YSYEKL. The CDR3 reads CASSQNSDRAEAFF. The sequenced part of the CDR3 DNA is TGCGCCAGCAGCCAAAATTCGGACAGGGCCGAA.

Incomplete CDR3 DNA: TGTGCCAGCAGCGTAGCGGGGTCCCACACAGATACG. Its protein is CASSVAGSHTDT. The complete CDR3 sequence is CASSVAGSHTDTQYF. The chain links TRBV9 to TRBJ2-3; D might be TRBD2 (5 bases). Sequencing ends 3 residues short of the CDR3 end; the germline J gene provides the rest. The V end lost 0 bases, the J end lost 2 bases, and 10 bases lay between the germline ends. Germline CDR1 reads SGDLS; CDR2 reads YYNGEE. There are 15 residues in the CDR3. Full variable domain (remainder filled in from reference TRBV9 and TRBJ2-3): DSGVTQTPKHLITATGQRVTLRCSPRSGDLSVYWYQQSLDQGLQFLIQYYNGEERAKGNILERFSAQQFPDLHSELNLSSLELGDSALYFCASSVAGSHTDTQYFGPGTRLTVL.

With respect to this clone: Read sequence stops 3 residues before the CDR3 end, and the germline J gene provides the missing end. The rearrangement joins TRBV5-1 to TRBJ1-1; D unclear. The length of the CDR3 is 15 residues. The ends were cut back, 2 bases at V and 1 base at J, with 12 bases in the middle. CDR1 and CDR2 (germline): SGHRS, YFSETQ. The CDR3 is CASSLPITENTEAFF. Partial CDR3 DNA: TGCGCCAGCAGCTTACCGATTACAGAGAACACTGAA.

To note about this clone: Read data end 3 residues before the CDR3 end; the end is taken from the germline J gene. The V call is TRBV20-1, the J call TRBJ2-3; 8 bases are a match to TRBD2. CDR1 DFQATT and CDR2 SNEGSKA come from the germline V gene (reference sequence). Trimming at V came to 6 bases and at J to 1 base, leaving 9 bases not matched to a gene. There are 15 residues in the CDR3. This CDR3 reads CSALPPLAGTDTQYF. The covered CDR3 bases are TGCAGTGCCCTCCCCCCACTAGCGGGCACAGATACG.